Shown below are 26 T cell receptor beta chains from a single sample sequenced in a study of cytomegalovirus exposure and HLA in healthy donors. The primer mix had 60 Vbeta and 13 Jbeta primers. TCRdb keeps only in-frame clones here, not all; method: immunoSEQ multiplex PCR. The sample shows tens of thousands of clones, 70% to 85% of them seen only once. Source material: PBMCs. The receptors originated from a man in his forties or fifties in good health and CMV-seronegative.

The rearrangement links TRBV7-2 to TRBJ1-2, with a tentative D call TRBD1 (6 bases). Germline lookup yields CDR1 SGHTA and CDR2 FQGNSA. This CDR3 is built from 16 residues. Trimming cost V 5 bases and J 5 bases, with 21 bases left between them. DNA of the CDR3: TGTGCCAGCAGCCCTCAGGGGTTGGCGGCTGGTTATGGCTACACCTTC. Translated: CASSPQGLAAGYGYTF. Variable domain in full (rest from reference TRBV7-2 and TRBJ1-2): GAGVSQSPSNKVTEKGKDVELRCDPISGHTALYWYRQSLGQGLEFLIYFQGNSAPDKSGLPSDRFSAERTGGSVSTLTIQRTQQEDSAVYLCASSPQGLAAGYGYTFGSGTRLTVV.

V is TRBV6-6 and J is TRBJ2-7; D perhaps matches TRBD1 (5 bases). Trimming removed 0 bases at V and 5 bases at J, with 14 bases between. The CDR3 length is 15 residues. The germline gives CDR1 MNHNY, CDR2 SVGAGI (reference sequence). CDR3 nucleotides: TGTGCCAGCAGTTACTCTGCAGGGTATAACGACGAGCAGTACTTC. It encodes CASSYSAGYNDEQYF.

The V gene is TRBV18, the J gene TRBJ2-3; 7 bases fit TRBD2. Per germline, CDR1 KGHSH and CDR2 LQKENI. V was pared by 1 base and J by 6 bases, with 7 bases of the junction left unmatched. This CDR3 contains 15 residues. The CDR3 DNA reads TGTGCCAGCTCACCACGGGAGGGCCGCGGGGATACGCAGTATTTT. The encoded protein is CASSPREGRGDTQYF.

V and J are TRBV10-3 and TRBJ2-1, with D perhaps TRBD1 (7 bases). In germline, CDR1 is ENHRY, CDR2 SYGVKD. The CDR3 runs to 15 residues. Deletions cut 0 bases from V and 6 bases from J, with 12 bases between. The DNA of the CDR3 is TGTGCCATCAGTGAGTCCGGCAGGGGGGCCAATGAGCAGTTCTTC. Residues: CAISESGRGANEQFF.

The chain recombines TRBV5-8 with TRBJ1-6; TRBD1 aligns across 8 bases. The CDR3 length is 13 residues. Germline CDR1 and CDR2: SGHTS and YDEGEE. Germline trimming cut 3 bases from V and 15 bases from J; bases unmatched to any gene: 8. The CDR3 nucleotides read TGTGCCAGCAGCTCCGGACAGGGAATTATCCTCCACTTT. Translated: CASSSGQGIILHF.

The CDR3 bases are TGTGCCAGCAGCCTACTTTCTGGGAGCGAGCAGTACTTC. It yields the protein CASSLLSGSEQYF. The rearrangement joins TRBV5-6 to TRBJ2-7; TRBD2 is a possible D gene (5 bases). Trimming shortened V by 4 bases and J by 6 bases, and 14 bases separated the two germline ends. The V gene's germline CDR1 is SGHDT and CDR2 YYEEEE. There are 13 residues in the CDR3. Drawing the rest from reference TRBV5-6 and TRBJ2-7, the complete variable domain is DAGVTQSPTHLIKTRGQQVTLRCSPKSGHDTVSWYQQALGQGPQFIFQYYEEEERQRGNFPDRFSGHQFPNYSSELNVNALLLGDSALYLCASSLLSGSEQYFGPGTRLTVT.

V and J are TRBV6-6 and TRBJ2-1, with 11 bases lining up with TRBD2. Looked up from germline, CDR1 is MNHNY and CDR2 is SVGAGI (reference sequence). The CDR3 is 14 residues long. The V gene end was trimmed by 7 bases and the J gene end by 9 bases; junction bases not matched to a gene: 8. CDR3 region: CASNELAGVGEQFF. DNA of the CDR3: TGTGCCAGCAACGAACTAGCGGGAGTAGGTGAGCAGTTCTTC.

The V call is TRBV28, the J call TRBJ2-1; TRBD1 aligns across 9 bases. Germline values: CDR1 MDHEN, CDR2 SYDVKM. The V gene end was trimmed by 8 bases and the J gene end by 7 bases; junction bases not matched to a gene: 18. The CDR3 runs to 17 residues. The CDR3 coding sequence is TGTGCCAGCGACGAAGAGGGGCGCGGGACAGGGTCAAATGAGCAGTTCTTC. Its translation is CASDEEGRGTGSNEQFF.

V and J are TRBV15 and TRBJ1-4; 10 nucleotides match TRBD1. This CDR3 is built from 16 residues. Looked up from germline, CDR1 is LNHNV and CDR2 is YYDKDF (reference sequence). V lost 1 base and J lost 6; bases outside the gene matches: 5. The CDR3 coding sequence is TGTGCCACCAGCAGAGGACAGGGGGCTGGTTATGAAAAACTGTTTTTT. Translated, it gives CATSRGQGAGYEKLFF.

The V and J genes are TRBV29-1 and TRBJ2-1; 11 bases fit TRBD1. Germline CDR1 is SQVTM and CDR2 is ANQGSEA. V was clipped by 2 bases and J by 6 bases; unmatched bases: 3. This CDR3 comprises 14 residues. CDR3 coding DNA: TGCAGCGTTGAAATGGGGACAGGGGGCAATGAGCAGTTCTTC. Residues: CSVEMGTGGNEQFF.

CDR3 loop: CASSVGWGGSYEQYF. The CDR3 region has the DNA TGTGCCAGCAGCGTGGGGTGGGGGGGTTCCTACGAGCAGTACTTC. This rearrangement joins TRBV9 to TRBJ2-7; 7 bases are shared with TRBD2. The V gene end was trimmed by 2 bases and the J gene end by 1 base; junction bases not matched to a gene: 6. The germline V gene encodes CDR1 SGDLS and CDR2 YYNGEE. This CDR3 contains 15 residues.

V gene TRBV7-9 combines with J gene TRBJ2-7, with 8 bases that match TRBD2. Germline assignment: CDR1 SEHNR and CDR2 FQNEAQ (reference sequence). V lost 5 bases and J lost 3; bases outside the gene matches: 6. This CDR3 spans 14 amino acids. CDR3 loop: CASSRSGGGYEQYF. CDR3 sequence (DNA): TGTGCCAGCAGCCGATCCGGGGGGGGCTACGAGCAGTACTTC.

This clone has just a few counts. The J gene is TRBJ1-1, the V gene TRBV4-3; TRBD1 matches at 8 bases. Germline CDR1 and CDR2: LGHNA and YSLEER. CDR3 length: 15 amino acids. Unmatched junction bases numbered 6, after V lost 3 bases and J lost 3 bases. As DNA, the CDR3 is TGCGCCAGCAGCCAGCCCAGACAGGGGCACACTGAAGCTTTCTTT. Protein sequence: CASSQPRQGHTEAFF.

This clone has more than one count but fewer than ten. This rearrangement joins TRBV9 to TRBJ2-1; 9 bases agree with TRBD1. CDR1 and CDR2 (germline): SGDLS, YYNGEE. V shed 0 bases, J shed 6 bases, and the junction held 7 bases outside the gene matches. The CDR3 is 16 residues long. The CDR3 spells CASSVEGGQGGNEQFF. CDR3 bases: TGTGCCAGCAGCGTAGAGGGGGGACAGGGAGGCAATGAGCAGTTCTTC.

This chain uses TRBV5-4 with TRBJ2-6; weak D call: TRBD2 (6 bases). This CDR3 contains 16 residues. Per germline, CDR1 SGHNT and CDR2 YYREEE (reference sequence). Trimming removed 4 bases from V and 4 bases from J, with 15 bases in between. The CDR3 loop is CASSGGDFGGANVLTF. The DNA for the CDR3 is TGTGCCAGCAGCGGCGGGGACTTCGGAGGGGCCAACGTCCTGACTTTC.

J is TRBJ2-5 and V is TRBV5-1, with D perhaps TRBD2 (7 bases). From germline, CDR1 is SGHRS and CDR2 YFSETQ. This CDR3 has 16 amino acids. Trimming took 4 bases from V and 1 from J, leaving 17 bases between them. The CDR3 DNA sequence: TGCGCCAGCAGCCCAGGGGCTAGCGGCCTCCAAGAGACCCAGTACTTC. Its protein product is CASSPGASGLQETQYF. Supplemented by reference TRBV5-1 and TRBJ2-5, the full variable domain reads KAGVTQTPRYLIKTRGQQVTLSCSPISGHRSVSWYQQTPGQGLQFLFEYFSETQRNKGNFPGRFSGRQFSNSRSEMNVSTLELGDSALYLCASSPGASGLQETQYFGPGTRLLVL.

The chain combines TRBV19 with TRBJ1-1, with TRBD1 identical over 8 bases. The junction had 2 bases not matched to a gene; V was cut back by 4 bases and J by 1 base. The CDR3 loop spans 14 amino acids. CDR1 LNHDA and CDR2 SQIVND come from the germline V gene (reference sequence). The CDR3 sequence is CASSTGQGNTEAFF. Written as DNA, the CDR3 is TGTGCCAGTAGTACCGGACAGGGGAACACTGAAGCTTTCTTT.

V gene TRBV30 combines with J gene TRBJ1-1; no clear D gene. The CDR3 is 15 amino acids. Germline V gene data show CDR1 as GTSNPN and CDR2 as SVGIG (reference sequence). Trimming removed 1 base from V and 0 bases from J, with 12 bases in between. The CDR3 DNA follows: TGTGCCTGGAGTGAAGAGGGCAGAATGAACACTGAAGCTTTCTTT. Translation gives CAWSEEGRMNTEAFF.

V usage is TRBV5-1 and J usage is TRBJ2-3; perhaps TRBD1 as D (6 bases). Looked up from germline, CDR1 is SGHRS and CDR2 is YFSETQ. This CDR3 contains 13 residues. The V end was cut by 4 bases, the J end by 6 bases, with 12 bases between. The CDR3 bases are TGCGCCAGCAGCAAAACAGGGAGCGATACGCAGTATTTT. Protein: CASSKTGSDTQYF.

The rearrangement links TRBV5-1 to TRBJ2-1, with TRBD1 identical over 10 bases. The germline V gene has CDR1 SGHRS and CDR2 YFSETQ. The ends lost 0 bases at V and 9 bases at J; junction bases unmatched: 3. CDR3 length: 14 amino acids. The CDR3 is CASSLGQGASEQFF. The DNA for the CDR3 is TGCGCCAGCAGCTTGGGACAGGGGGCGAGTGAGCAGTTCTTC.

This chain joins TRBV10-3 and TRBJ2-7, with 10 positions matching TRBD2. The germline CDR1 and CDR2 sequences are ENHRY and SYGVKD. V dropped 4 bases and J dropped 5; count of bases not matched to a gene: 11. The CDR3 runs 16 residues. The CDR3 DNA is TGTGCCATCAGTGGGGTAAAGCGGGAGGGCCGCAACGAGCAGTACTTC. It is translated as CAISGVKREGRNEQYF.

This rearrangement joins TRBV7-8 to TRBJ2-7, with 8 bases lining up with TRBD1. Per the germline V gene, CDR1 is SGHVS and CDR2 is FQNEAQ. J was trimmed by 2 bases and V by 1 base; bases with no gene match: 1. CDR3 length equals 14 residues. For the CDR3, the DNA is TGTGCCAGCAGCTTAGGGACAGGGACCTACGAGCAGTACTTC. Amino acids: CASSLGTGTYEQYF.

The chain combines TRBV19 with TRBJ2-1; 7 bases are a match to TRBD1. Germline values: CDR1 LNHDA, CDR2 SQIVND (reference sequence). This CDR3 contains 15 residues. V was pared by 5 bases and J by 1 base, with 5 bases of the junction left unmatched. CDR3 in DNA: TGTGCCAGTAGTTTACCGACAGGGTCCTACAATGAGCAGTTCTTC. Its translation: CASSLPTGSYNEQFF.

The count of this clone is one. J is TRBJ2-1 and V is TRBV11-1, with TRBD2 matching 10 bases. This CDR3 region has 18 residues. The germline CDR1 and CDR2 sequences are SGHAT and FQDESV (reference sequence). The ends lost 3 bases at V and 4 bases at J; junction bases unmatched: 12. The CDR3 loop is CASSFGLADLYLYNEQFF. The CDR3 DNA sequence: TGTGCCAGCAGCTTCGGACTAGCGGACCTCTATCTATACAATGAGCAGTTCTTC. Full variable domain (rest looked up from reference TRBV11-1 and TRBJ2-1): EAEVAQSPRYKITEKSQAVAFWCDPISGHATLYWYRQILGQGPELLVQFQDESVVDDSQLPKDRFSAERLKGVDSTLKIQPAELGDSAMYLCASSFGLADLYLYNEQFFGPGTRLTVL.

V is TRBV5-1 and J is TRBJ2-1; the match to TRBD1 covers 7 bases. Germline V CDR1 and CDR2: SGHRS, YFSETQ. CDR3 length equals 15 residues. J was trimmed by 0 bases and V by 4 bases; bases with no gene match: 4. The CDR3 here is CASSRGPSSYNEQFF. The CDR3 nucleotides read TGCGCCAGCAGCAGGGGGCCCAGCTCCTACAATGAGCAGTTCTTC.

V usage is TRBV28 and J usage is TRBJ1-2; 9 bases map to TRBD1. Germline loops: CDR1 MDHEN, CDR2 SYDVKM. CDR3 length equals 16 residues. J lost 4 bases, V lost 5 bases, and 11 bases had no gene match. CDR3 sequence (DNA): TGTGCCAGCAGTGTCCGGGACAGGGTCACTTTCTATGGCTACACCTTC. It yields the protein CASSVRDRVTFYGYTF.